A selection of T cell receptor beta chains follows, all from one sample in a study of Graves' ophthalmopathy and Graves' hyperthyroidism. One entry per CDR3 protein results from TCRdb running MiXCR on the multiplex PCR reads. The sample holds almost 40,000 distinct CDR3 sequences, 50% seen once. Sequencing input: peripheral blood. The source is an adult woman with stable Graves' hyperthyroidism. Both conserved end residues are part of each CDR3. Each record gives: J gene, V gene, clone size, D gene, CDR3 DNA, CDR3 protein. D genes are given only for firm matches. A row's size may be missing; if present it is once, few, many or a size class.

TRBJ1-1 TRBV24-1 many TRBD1 TGTGCCACCAGTGTTACCCCGGGACAGGGGGCGCGAACTGAAGCTTTCTTT CATSVTPGQGARTEAFF
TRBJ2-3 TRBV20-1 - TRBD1 TGCAGTGCTAGGGACAGGGGGTACGCAGCAGATACGCGGTATTTT CSARDRGYAADTRYF
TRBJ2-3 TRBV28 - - TGTGCCAGCAGTTTCCCCCCCCCCCTAACAGATACGCAGTATTTT CASSFPPPLTDTQYF
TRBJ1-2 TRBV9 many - TGTGCCAGCAGCCCCCCCCGGGGTCCCGGGGGCTACACCTTC CASSPPRGPGGYTF
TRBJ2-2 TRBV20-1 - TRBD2 TGCAGTGCCACAGCGGGAGGGCACAACACCGGGGAGCTGTTTTTT CSATAGGHNTGELFF
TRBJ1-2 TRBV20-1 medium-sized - TGCAGTGCTAGAGATCGCACAGGGCGAGGGTACACCTTC CSARDRTGRGYTF
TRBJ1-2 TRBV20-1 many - TGCAGTGCTAGACCCCGGGCCTTCTATGGCTACACCTTC CSARPRAFYGYTF
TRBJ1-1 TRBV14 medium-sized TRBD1 TGTGCCAGCAGCCCGGGACAGGGGGCGCGGTGGGTCACTGAAGCTTTCTTT CASSPGQGARWVTEAFF
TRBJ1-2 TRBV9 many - TGTGCCAGCAGCGTAGAGGGATATGGCTACACCTTC CASSVEGYGYTF
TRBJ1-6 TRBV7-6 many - TGTGCCAGCAGCCCCTTAGGAGGGGGGACCCTAGATAATTCACCCCTCCACTTT CASSPLGGGTLDNSPLHF
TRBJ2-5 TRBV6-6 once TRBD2 TGTGCCAGCAGTCCTGGTGGACTAGAACTCCTACATGAGGCCCAGTACTTC CASSPGGLELLHEAQYF
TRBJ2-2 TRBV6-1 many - TGTGCCAGCGGCTCAGGATTGGGCACCGGGGAGCTGTTTTTT CASGSGLGTGELFF
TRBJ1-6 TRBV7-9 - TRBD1 TGTGCCAGCAGCTCTCCGGGACAGGGGACTTCACCCCTCCACTTT CASSSPGQGTSPLHF
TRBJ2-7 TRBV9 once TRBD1 TGTGCCAGCAGCAAAGGGACAGGGGACGAGCAGTACTTC CASSKGTGDEQYF
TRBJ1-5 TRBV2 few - TGTGCCAGCAGTGACGGGGGCAATCAGCCCCAGCATTTT CASSDGGNQPQHF
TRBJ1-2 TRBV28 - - TGTGCCAGCAGTCCGATTCTCATGGAGGTCTATGGCTACACCTTC CASSPILMEVYGYTF
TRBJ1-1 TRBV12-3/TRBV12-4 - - TGTGCTAGTGGTTTGGGTGGGAACACTGAAGCTTTCTTT CASGLGGNTEAFF
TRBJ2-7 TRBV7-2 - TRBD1 TGTGCCAGCAGCTACGGATCAGGGACAGGGTACGCCGAGCAGTACTTC CASSYGSGTGYAEQYF
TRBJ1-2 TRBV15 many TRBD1 TGTGCCCCCAACACGGACAGGGGGTATGGCTACACCTTC CAPNTDRGYGYTF
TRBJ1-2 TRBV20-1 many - TGCAGTGCTAGAGATCCGGCAGGGGCCTTATTAGGCTACACCTTC CSARDPAGALLGYTF
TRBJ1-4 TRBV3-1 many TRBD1 TGTGCCAGCAGCCAAGATTGGGACAGGGGGCATCAGGGTCATGAAAAACTGTTTTTT CASSQDWDRGHQGHEKLFF
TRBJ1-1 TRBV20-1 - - TGCAGTGCCAGTAGTACAGGCGGGCTCGAAGCTTTCTTT CSASSTGGLEAFF
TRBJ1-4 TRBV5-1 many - TGCGCCAGCAGCTTGCCGGGACGGGAGGAAAAACTGTTTTTT CASSLPGREEKLFF
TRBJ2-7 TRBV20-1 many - TGCAGTGCTAGGGTGGGGCCACCGTCCTACGAGCAGTACTTC CSARVGPPSYEQYF
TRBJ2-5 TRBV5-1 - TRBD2 TGCGCCAGCAGCTCCTTAGCGGGAGGGGGGGGCCAAGAGACCCAGTACTTC CASSSLAGGGGQETQYF
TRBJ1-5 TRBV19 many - TGTGCCAGTAGCCCCGCTGGGGGTTCGGGTCAGCCCCAGCATTTT CASSPAGGSGQPQHF
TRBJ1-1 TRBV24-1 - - TGTGCCACCAGTGATCCTGACCTGGGTACTGAAGCTTTCTTT CATSDPDLGTEAFF
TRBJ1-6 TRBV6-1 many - TGTGCCAGCAGTGCTCGAGGGCTGCTGTCCCTCCACTTT CASSARGLLSLHF
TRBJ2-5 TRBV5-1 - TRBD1 TGTGCCAGCAGCTTGGGGGGACAGGGAAGAGGGCAAGAGACCCAGTACTTC CASSLGGQGRGQETQYF
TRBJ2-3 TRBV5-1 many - TGCGCCAGCAGCAAGAGACGCGGCGGAAGCACAGATACGCAGTATTTT CASSKRRGGSTDTQYF
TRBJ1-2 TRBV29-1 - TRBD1 TGCAGCGTTGACCAGGGGGCAGTTGGCTATGGCTACACCTTC CSVDQGAVGYGYTF
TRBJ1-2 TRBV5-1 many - TGCGCCAGCAGCTTGGGGACAGACTATGGCTACACCTTC CASSLGTDYGYTF
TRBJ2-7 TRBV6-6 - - TGTGCCAGCAGAGCCGGTACGAACCCGGCCTACGAGCAGTACTTC CASRAGTNPAYEQYF
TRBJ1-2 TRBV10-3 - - TGTGCCAGCAGTTGGCAGGGAAGGGGTGATGTGAATGGCTACACCTTC CASSWQGRGDVNGYTF
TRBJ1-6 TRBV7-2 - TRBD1 TGTGCCAGCAGCTCCTCTCGGACAGGCTATTCACCCCTCCACTTT CASSSSRTGYSPLHF
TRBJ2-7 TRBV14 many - TGTGCCAGCAGCGGGACCGTGACGGAGCAGTACTTC CASSGTVTEQYF
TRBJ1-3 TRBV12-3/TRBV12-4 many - TGTGCCAGCAGTCCGGGATATCGAAACACCATATATTTT CASSPGYRNTIYF
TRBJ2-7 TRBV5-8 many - TGTGCCAGCAGCTTGGACAGGAACCCCTACGAGCAGTACTTC CASSLDRNPYEQYF
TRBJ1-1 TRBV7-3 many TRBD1 TGTGCCAGCAGCCTACTGGACAGGGTCATAGGCACTGAAGCTTTCTTT CASSLLDRVIGTEAFF
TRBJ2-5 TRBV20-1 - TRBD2 TGCAGTGCCGAGGGGTCTAGCGGGAGGGCGAACTGGGAGGAGACCCAGTACTTC CSAEGSSGRANWEETQYF
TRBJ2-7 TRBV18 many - TGTGCCAGCTCACCATTGTCAGAAACCTCCTACGAGCAGTACTTC CASSPLSETSYEQYF
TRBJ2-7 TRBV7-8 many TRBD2 TGTGCCAGCAGCTTAGTAGGAGCGGGGGTCTCCTACGAGCAGTACTTC CASSLVGAGVSYEQYF
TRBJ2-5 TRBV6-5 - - TGTGCCAGCAGTATCGGGCCGGGGTACCAAGAGACCCAGTACTTC CASSIGPGYQETQYF
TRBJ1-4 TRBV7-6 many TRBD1 TGTGCCAGCAGCTTGGACAGGGGCGCGGAAAAACTGTTTTTT CASSLDRGAEKLFF
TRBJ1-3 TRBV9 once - TGCGCCAGCAGCTTGGAAATGGGACGCTCTGGAAACACCATATATTTT CASSLEMGRSGNTIYF
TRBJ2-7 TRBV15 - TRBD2 TGTGCCACCAGCAGAGAACCGGGACTAGTGTTCGAGCAGTACTTC CATSREPGLVFEQYF
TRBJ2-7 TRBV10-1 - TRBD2 TGCGCCAGCAGTGAGGAGGGCGGGAGCGACGAGCAGTACTTC CASSEEGGSDEQYF
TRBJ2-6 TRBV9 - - TGTGCCAGCAGCCGAACTAGCGGAGAAGGGGGCCAGAAAGCTGGGGCCAACGTCCTGACTTTC CASSRTSGEGGQKAGANVLTF
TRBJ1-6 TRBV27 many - TGTGCCAGCAGTTTAAACTCGGGACGGCAATATAATTCACCCCTCCACTTT CASSLNSGRQYNSPLHF
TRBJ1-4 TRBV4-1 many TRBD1 TGCGCCAGCAGCCAAACAGGGGTTACTAATGAAAAACTGTTTTTT CASSQTGVTNEKLFF
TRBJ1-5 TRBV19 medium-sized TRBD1 TGTGCCAGTGCCCGGGACAGAGGTGGCAATCAGCCCCAGCATTTT CASARDRGGNQPQHF
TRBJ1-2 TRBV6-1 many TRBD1 TGTGCCAGCAGTCTCTCTCCACAGGGGTTAGAAGGCTACACCTTC CASSLSPQGLEGYTF
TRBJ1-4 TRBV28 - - TGTGCCAGCAGTCCACAGGTGTTTGATGAAAAACTGTTTTTT CASSPQVFDEKLFF
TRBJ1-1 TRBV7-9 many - TGTGCCAGCAGCATGTGGGACACTGAAGCTTTCTTT CASSMWDTEAFF
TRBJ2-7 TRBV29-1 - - TGCAGTGCTGCCCGCCCAAACGAGCAGTACTTC CSAARPNEQYF